Here is one TCR beta chain with its context. Its antigen remains unidentified. The source of the sample is a study of T cell repertoires in cytomegalovirus infection. Across the study: Public TCR beta signature analysis indicated the presence of both CMV infection and matching HLA type.

MiXCR was run by TCRdb on the reads, yielding one entry per CDR3 protein. The data contain approximately 300,000 distinct CDR3 sequences, about 27% of them singletons. This CDR3 comprises 16 residues. V was pared by 2 bases and J by 0 bases, with 4 bases of the junction left unmatched. Germline V gives CDR1 SEHNR, CDR2 FQNEAQ (reference sequence). The TCR originated in a human donor in good health (CMV status not recorded). Some clones in this sample may be carry-over from other donors' samples. V usage is TRBV7-9 and J usage is TRBJ2-3; 8 nucleotides agree with TRBD2. Sequences were derived from cultured PBMCs, sampled from culture after CMV antigen stimulation. The CDR3 sequence is CASSLPGLESTDTQYF. In DNA, the CDR3 is TGTGCCAGCAGCTTACCGGGACTAGAAAGCACAGATACGCAGTATTTT. Combining the CDR3 with reference TRBV7-9 and TRBJ2-3 gives the whole variable domain DTGVSQNPRHKITKRGQNVTFRCDPISEHNRLYWYRQTLGQGPEFLTYFQNEAQLEKSRLLSDRFSAERPKGSFSTLEIQRTEQGDSAMYLCASSLPGLESTDTQYFGPGTRLTVL.